These T cell receptor beta chains were read from a single sample in a study of CD8+ T cells in alopecia areata. Only in-frame clones appear in the TCRdb table, and some are missing; sequencing was by immunoSEQ multiplex PCR. There are 200,000 to 250,000 clones in the sample; more than 45% occur only once, and just over 0.45% lies in the top ten. This specimen was CD4+ T cells sorted from blood, taken at week 0. These receptors were taken from a human donor with alopecia areata. Each CDR3 is given with its conserved first and last residue. Rows may omit the clone size; those that give it use once, few, many or a size class.

v_call: TRBV5-6
clone_size: NA
cdr3_aa: CASSVGYSGANVLTF

v_call: TRBV4-1
clone_size: NA
cdr3_aa: CASSPGTSGAKETQYF

v_call: TRBV6-4
clone_size: NA
cdr3_aa: CASSDLPRDTQYF

v_call: TRBV7-8
clone_size: NA
cdr3_aa: CASSLVRDRASYEQYF

v_call: TRBV15
clone_size: NA
cdr3_aa: CATSKGDILTLMDTQYF

v_call: TRBV30
clone_size: NA
cdr3_aa: CAWSPSGGYTDTQYF

v_call: TRBV29-1
clone_size: NA
cdr3_aa: CSVEGGTDTQYF

v_call: TRBV5-6
clone_size: few
cdr3_aa: CASSSAPGHNYGYTF

v_call: TRBV30
clone_size: NA
cdr3_aa: CAWSVKTRNTEAFF

v_call: TRBV29-1
clone_size: NA
cdr3_aa: CSVGRINYGYTF

v_call: TRBV6-5
clone_size: NA
cdr3_aa: CASRRDRDYEQYF

v_call: TRBV9
clone_size: NA
cdr3_aa: CASSVDLGDTQYF

v_call: TRBV9
clone_size: NA
cdr3_aa: CASSVIGRLGADTQYF

v_call: TRBV28
clone_size: NA
cdr3_aa: CASSQQEVGEQYF

v_call: TRBV7-9
clone_size: few
cdr3_aa: CASTPYTDTQYF

v_call: TRBV30
clone_size: NA
cdr3_aa: CAWLRLAGGDEQFF

v_call: TRBV9
clone_size: NA
cdr3_aa: CASSGGQVKFYGYTF

v_call: TRBV7-9
clone_size: NA
cdr3_aa: CASSFLGDQPQHF

v_call: TRBV29-1
clone_size: once
cdr3_aa: CSVVTGYRGYTF

v_call: TRBV4-2
clone_size: few
cdr3_aa: CASSQDRDRGLKGDTQYF

v_call: TRBV4-1
clone_size: NA
cdr3_aa: CASSAGRVYEYNQPQHF

v_call: TRBV18
clone_size: NA
cdr3_aa: CASSPGGAQNTEAFF

v_call: TRBV18
clone_size: NA
cdr3_aa: CASSPGQSEDTQYF

v_call: TRBV9
clone_size: few
cdr3_aa: CASSVVRVGEQYF

v_call: TRBV6-1
clone_size: few
cdr3_aa: CASTRAAGANVLTF

v_call: TRBV19
clone_size: few
cdr3_aa: CASSAWDSNPPYEQYF

v_call: TRBV2
clone_size: NA
cdr3_aa: CASSEGRNYGYTF

v_call: TRBV7-6
clone_size: NA
cdr3_aa: CASSPQTAGPGTQYF